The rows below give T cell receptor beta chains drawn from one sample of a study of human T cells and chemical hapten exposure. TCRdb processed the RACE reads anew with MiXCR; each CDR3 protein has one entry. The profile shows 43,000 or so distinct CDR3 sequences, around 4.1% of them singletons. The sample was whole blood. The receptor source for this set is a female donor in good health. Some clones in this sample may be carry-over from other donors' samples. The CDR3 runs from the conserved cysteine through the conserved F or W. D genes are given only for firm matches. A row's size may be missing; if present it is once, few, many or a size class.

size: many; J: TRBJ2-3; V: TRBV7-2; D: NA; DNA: TGTGCCAGCAGCCCACGGGGGTCTAGCACAGATACGCAGTATTTT; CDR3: CASSPRGSSTDTQYF
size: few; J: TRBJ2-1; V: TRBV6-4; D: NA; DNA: TGTGCCAGCAGTGACAACTCCTACAATGAGCAGTTCTTC; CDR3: CASSDNSYNEQFF
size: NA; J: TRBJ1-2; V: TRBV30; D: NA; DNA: TGTGCCTGGAGGGGGGCCTACATTGATGGCTACACCTTC; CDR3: CAWRGAYIDGYTF
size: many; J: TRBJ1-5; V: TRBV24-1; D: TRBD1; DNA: TGTGCCACCAGTGATGATGGACAGGGAGGATATCAGCCCCAGCATTTT; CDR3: CATSDDGQGGYQPQHF
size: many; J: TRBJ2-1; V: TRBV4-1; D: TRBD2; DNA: TGCGCCAGCAGCCAATGGCAGCGGGGGGGTTACAATGAGCAGTTCTTC; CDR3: CASSQWQRGGYNEQFF
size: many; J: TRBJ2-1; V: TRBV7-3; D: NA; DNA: TGTGCCAGCAGCTTAACGGGAGGATCCCAATACAATGAGCAGTTCTTC; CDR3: CASSLTGGSQYNEQFF
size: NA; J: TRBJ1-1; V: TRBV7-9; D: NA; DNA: TGTGCCAGCAGACGACGGACCGGGGCTGAAGCTTTCTTT; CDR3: CASRRRTGAEAFF
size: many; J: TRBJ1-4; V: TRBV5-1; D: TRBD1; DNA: TGCGCCAGCAGCTTAACAGGGGATTTAGTCGAAAAACTGTTTTTT; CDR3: CASSLTGDLVEKLFF
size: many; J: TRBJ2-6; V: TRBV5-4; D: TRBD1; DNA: TGTGCCAGCAGCGCGACAGGGGGAGCTGGGGCCAACGTCCTGACTTTC; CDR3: CASSATGGAGANVLTF
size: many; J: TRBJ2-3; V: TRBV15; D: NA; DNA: TGTGCCACCAGCCGCAGGGGGGCCATCACAGATACGCAGTATTTT; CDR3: CATSRRGAITDTQYF
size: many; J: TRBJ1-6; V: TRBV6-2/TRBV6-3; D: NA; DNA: TGTGCCAGCAGTTACCGGGCGGACAGTTCACCCCTCCACTTT; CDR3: CASSYRADSSPLHF
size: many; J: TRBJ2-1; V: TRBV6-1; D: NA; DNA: TGTGCCAGCATGGAGGCTGCTTACAATGAGCAGTTCTTC; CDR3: CASMEAAYNEQFF
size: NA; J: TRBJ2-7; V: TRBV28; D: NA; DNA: TGTGCCAGCAGTCCCCCCCTTAGCTCCTACGAGCAGTACTTC; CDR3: CASSPPLSSYEQYF
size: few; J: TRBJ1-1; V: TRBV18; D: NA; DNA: TGTGCCAGCTCGCCGACTCCCCCGGGGGACACTGAAGCTTTCTTT; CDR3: CASSPTPPGDTEAFF
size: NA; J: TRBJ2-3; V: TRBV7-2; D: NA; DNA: TGTGCCAGCAGCCCATACGGGAGTACGCAGTATTTT; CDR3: CASSPYGSTQYF
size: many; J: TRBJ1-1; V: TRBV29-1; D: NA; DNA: TGCAGCGTCCGATTGGACAACTGGAACACTGAAGCTTTCTTT; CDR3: CSVRLDNWNTEAFF
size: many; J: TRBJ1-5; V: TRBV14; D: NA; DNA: TGTGCCAGCAGCCAAGATTTGAACCAGCCCCAGCATTTT; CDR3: CASSQDLNQPQHF
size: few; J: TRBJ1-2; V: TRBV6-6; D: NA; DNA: TGTGCCAGCAGCGCAAACGAGGGCCATTATGGCTACACCTTC; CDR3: CASSANEGHYGYTF
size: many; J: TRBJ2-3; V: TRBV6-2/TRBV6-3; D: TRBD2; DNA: TGTGCCAGCAGTTTCTCAGGACTAGCGGGGGGCCCAGATACGCAGTATTTT; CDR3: CASSFSGLAGGPDTQYF
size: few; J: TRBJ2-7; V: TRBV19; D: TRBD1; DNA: TGTGCCAGTAGCGGAGCGAGGGGGCCCTACGAGCAGTACTTC; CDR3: CASSGARGPYEQYF
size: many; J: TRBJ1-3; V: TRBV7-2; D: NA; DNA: TGTGCCAGCAGCCCCTGGCTGGGAAACACCATATATTTT; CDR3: CASSPWLGNTIYF
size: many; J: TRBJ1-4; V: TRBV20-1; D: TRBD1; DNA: TGCAGTGCTAGTTCCGGGACAGGGGACGAAAAACTGTTTTTT; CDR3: CSASSGTGDEKLFF
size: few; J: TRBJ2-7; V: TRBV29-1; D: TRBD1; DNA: TGCAGCGTTGCCCGCCGACCGGGACAGGGTTCGAACTACGAGCAGTACTTC; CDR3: CSVARRPGQGSNYEQYF
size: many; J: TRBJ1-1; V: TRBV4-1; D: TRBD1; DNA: TGCGCCAGCAGCCAAGTACAGGGGAGTACTGAAGCTTTCTTT; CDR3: CASSQVQGSTEAFF
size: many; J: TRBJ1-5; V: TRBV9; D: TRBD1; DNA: TGTGCCAGCAGCGAGGGGACAGGAGGAAGGCGGCAGCCCCAGCATTTT; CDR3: CASSEGTGGRRQPQHF
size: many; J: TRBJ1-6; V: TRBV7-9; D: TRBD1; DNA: TGTGCCAGCAGCCAGGGACAGGGAAATTCACCCCTCCACTTT; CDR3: CASSQGQGNSPLHF
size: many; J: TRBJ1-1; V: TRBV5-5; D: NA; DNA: TGTGCCAGCAGCACGACTCAGATAATGAACACTGAAGCTTTCTTT; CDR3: CASSTTQIMNTEAFF
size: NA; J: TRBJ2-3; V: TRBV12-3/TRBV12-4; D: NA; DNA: TGTGCCAGCAGTTTAGATAATCTGGATACGCAGTATTTT; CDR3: CASSLDNLDTQYF
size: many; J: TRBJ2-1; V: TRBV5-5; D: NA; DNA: TGTGCCAGCAGCTTGGACAGAAACAATGAGCAGTTCTTC; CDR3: CASSLDRNNEQFF
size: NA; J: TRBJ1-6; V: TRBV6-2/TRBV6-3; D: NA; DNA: TGTGCCAGTCCATTACCGGGCGTCGTTTCGGATTCACCCCTCAACTTT; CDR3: CASPLPGVVSDSPLNF
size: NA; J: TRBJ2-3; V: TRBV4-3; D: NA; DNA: TGCGCCAGCAGCCAAGATACTTGGGCAGGGAAGGATACGCAGTATTTT; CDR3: CASSQDTWAGKDTQYF
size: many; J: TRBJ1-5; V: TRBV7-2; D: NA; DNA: TGTGCCAGCAGCTTAGGACCGCGCAACCCAAATCAGCCCCAGCATTTT; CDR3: CASSLGPRNPNQPQHF
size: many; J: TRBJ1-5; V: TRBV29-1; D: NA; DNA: TGCAGCGTTGAGGGACTTCGGGACCGGGGTAGCAATCAGCCCCAGCATTTT; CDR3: CSVEGLRDRGSNQPQHF
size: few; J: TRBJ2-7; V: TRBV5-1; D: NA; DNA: TGCGCCAGCAGCTTGGGGACGGGGGGCGACGAGCAGTACTTC; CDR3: CASSLGTGGDEQYF
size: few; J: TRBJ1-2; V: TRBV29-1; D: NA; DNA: TGCAGCGTGGGAGGGAGCTATGGCTACACCTTC; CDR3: CSVGGSYGYTF
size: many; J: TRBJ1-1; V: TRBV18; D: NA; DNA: TGTGCCAGCTCACCACGGGGGGGAGACACTGAAGCTTTCTTT; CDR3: CASSPRGGDTEAFF
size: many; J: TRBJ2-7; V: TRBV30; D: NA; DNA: TGTGCCTGGAGTGTAGGGGCCACCGCCTACGAGCAGTACTTC; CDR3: CAWSVGATAYEQYF
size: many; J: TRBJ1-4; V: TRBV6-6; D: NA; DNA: TGTGCCAGCAGTTATCGGGGCGCGTCTGAAAAACTGTTTTTT; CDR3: CASSYRGASEKLFF
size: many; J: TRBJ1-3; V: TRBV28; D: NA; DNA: TGTGCCAGCAGCCGAGAAAACGGCTACTCTGGAAACACCATATATTTT; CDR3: CASSRENGYSGNTIYF
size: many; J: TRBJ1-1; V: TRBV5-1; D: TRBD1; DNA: TGCGCCAGCAGCCTACCCACAGGGGGTGTGACTGAAGCTTTCTTT; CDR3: CASSLPTGGVTEAFF
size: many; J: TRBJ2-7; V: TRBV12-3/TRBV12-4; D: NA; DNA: TGTGCCACAGGTGGCGGGGTTTCAGCCTACGAGCAGTACTTC; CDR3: CATGGGVSAYEQYF
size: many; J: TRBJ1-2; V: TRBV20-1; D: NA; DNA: TGCAGTGCTAGCTCTCTCGGTGGGGATTATGGCTACACCTTC; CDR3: CSASSLGGDYGYTF
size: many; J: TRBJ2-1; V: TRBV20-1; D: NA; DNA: TGCAGTGCTGATTCAACAGGGTATAGGGATGAGCAGTTCTTC; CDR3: CSADSTGYRDEQFF
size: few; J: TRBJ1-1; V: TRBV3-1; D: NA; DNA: TGTGCCAGCGGAGAGTTCGGAGGTGAGGCTGAAGCTTTCTTT; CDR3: CASGEFGGEAEAFF
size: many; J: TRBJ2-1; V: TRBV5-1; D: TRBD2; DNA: TGCGCCAGCAGCTTGGTACCGGGACTAGGATATGAGCAGTTCTTC; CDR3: CASSLVPGLGYEQFF
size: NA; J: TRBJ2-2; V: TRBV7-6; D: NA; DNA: TGTGCCAGCAGCCGCGACGGCCCCACCGGGGAGCTGTTTTTT; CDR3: CASSRDGPTGELFF
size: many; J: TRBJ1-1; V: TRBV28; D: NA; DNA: TGTGCCAGCAGTTTGGGGGCCCTCCCAGGTGATGAAGCTTTCTTT; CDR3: CASSLGALPGDEAFF
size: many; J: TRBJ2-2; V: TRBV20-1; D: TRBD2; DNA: TGCAGTGCTCAGGGACTAGCGGGGGGGCAGGACACCGGGGAGCTGTTTTTT; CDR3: CSAQGLAGGQDTGELFF
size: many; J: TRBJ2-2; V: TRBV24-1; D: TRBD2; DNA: TGTGCCACTGGAACTAGCGGGTCCACCGGGGAGCTGTTTTTT; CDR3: CATGTSGSTGELFF
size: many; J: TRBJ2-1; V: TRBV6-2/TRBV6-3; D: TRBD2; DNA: TGTGCCAGCAGTTTTTCGTCTAGCGGGGGCCACAGGGATGAGCAGTTCTTC; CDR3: CASSFSSSGGHRDEQFF
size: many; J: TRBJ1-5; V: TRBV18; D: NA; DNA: TGTGCCAGCTCACCCACCAATCAGCCCCAGCATTTT; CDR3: CASSPTNQPQHF
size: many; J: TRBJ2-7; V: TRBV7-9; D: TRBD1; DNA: TGTGCCAGCAGTCGAGGAACCGGGACAGGGATCCACGAGCAGTACTTC; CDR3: CASSRGTGTGIHEQYF
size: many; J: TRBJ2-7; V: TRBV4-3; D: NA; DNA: TGCGCCAGCAGCCAAGAATGGGCGGCGCAGTCCTACGAGCAGTACTTC; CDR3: CASSQEWAAQSYEQYF
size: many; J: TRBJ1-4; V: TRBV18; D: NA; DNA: TGTGCCAGCTCACAAAAATACACTGCAACTAATGAAAAACTGTTTTTT; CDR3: CASSQKYTATNEKLFF
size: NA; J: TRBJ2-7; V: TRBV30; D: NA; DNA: TGTGCCTGGAACCGGTCCCCCTACGAGCAGTACTTC; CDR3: CAWNRSPYEQYF
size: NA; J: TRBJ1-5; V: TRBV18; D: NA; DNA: TGTGCCAGCTCGCGCACAGTCAATAGCAATCAGCCCCAGCATTTT; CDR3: CASSRTVNSNQPQHF
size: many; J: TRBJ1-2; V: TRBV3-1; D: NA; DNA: TGTGCCAGCAGCCAAGTTGCGGCAGGGTCCTATGGCTACACCTTC; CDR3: CASSQVAAGSYGYTF